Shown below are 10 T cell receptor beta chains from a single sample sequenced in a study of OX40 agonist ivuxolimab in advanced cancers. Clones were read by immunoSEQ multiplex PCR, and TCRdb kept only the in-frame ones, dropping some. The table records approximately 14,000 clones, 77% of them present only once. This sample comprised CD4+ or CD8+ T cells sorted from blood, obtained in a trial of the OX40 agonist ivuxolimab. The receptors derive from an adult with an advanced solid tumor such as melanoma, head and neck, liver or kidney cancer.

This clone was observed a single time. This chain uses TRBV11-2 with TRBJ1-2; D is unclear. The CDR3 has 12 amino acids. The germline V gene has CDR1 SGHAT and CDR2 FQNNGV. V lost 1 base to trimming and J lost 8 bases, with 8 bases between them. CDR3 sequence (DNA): TGTGCCAGCAGCTTAGTTGGTGGAGGCTACACCTTC. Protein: CASSLVGGGYTF.

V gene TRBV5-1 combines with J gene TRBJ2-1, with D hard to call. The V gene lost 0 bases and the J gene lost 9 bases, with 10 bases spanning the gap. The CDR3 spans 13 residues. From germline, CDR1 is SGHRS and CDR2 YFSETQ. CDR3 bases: TGCGCCAGCAGCTTGGCCCAGCGCGGTGAGCAGTTCTTC. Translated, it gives CASSLAQRGEQFF. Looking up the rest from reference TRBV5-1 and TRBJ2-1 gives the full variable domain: KAGVTQTPRYLIKTRGQQVTLSCSPISGHRSVSWYQQTPGQGLQFLFEYFSETQRNKGNFPGRFSGRQFSNSRSEMNVSTLELGDSALYLCASSLAQRGEQFFGPGTRLTVL.

The CDR3 region is CASSENTRTEAFF. DNA of the CDR3: TGCGCCAGCAGTGAGAACACGAGGACTGAAGCTTTCTTT. The chain uses TRBV10-1 and TRBJ1-1; D is uncertain. Between the trimmed V and J ends, which lost 2 bases and 5 bases, there was a span of 9 bases. Germline CDR1 WNHNN, CDR2 SYGVQD (reference sequence). The CDR3 contains 13 residues.

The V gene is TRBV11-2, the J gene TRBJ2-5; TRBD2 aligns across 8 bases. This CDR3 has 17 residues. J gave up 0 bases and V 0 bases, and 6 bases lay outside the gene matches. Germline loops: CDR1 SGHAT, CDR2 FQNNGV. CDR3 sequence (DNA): TGTGCCAGCAGCTTAGATTTGGCTAGCGGGTACCAAGAGACCCAGTACTTC. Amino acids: CASSLDLASGYQETQYF.

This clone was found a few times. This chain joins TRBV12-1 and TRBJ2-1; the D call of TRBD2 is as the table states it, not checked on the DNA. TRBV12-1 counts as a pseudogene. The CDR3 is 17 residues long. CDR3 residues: CASSPPTGLAGGPWEFF. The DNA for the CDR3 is TGTGCCAGCAGCCCGCCGACGGGACTAGCGGGAGGGCCTTGGGAGTTCTTC.

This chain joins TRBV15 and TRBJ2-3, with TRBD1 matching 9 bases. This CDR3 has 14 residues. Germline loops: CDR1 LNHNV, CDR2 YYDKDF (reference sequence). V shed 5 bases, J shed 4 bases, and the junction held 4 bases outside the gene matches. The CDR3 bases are TGTGCCACCAGCTCCCGGACAGGGGCAGATACGCAGTATTTT. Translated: CATSSRTGADTQYF.

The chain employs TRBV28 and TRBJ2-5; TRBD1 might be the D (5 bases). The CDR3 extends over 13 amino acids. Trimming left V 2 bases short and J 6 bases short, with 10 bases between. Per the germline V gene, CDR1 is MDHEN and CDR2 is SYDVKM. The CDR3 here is CASSLAGLQTQYF. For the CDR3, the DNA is TGTGCCAGCAGTTTAGCAGGGCTTCAGACCCAGTACTTC.

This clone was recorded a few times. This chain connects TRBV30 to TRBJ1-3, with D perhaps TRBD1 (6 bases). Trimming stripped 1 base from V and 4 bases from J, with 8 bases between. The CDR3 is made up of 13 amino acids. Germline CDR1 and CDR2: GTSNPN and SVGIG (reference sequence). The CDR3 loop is CAWSEGQGNTIYF. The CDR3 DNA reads TGTGCCTGGAGTGAGGGACAAGGAAACACCATATATTTT.

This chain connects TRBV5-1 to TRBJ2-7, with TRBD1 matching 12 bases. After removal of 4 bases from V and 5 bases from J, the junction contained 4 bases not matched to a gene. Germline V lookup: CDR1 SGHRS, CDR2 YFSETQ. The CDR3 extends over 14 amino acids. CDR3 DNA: TGCGCCAGCAGCGGGGGACAGGGGGCGAACGAGCAGTACTTC. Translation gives CASSGGQGANEQYF.

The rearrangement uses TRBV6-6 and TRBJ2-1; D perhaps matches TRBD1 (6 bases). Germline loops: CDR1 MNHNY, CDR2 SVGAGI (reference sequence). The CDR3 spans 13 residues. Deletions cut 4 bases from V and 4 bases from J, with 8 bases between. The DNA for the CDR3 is TGTGCCAGCAGTTCGGGACATTACAATGAGCAGTTCTTC. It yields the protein CASSSGHYNEQFF.